The 10 T cell receptor beta chains below all came from one sample that was sequenced in a study of cytomegalovirus exposure and HLA in healthy donors. TCRdb's copy holds only in-frame clones and misses some; the assay was immunoSEQ multiplex PCR. The repertoire has a few hundred thousand clones, roughly 88% of them found once; the top ten carry 0.65% to 0.85%. Sequencing input: PBMCs. The origin of the receptors is a woman aged 18-29 years in good health and CMV-seronegative.

V is TRBV5-1 and J is TRBJ1-1; no firm D call. V was clipped by 4 bases and J by 0 bases, with 13 bases between them. The CDR3 consists of 15 residues. The germline CDR1 and CDR2 sequences are SGHRS and YFSETQ. The CDR3 DNA reads as TGCGCCAGCAGCCTACGACAAGACATGAACACTGAAGCTTTCTTT. It yields the protein CASSLRQDMNTEAFF.

This clone was recorded only once. J is TRBJ1-2 and V is TRBV19; 9 bases fit TRBD1. After removal of 9 bases from V and 6 bases from J, the junction contained 11 bases not matched to a gene. Germline CDR1 reads LNHDA; CDR2 reads SQIVND (reference sequence). This CDR3 comprises 14 residues. CDR3 region: CASSLQGAFDGYTF. As DNA, the CDR3 is TGTGCCAGCTCCTTACAGGGGGCTTTTGATGGCTACACCTTC. Based on the CDR3 plus reference TRBV19 and TRBJ1-2, the full variable domain is DGGITQSPKYLFRKEGQNVTLSCEQNLNHDAMYWYRQDPGQGLRLIYYSQIVNDFQKGDIAEGYSVSREKKESFPLTVTSAQKNPTAFYLCASSLQGAFDGYTFGSGTRLTVV.

The chain uses TRBV28 and TRBJ2-1; D is perhaps TRBD1 (6 bases). The CDR3 sequence is 13 residues long. In germline, CDR1 is MDHEN, CDR2 SYDVKM. V gave up 8 bases and J gave up 2 bases, with 10 bases separating them. As DNA, the CDR3 is TGTGCCAGCGGGACACCGGCCTACAATGAGCAGTTCTTC. Its protein product is CASGTPAYNEQFF.

This chain joins TRBV4-2 and TRBJ1-1; a possible D gene is TRBD1 (6 bases). CDR3 size: 14 residues. Germline assignment: CDR1 LGHNA and CDR2 YNFKEQ. V gave up 0 bases and J gave up 4 bases, with 9 bases separating them. CDR3 nucleotides: TGTGCCAGCAGCCAAGATGTCAGGGGCACTGAAGCTTTCTTT. Protein sequence: CASSQDVRGTEAFF.

The V gene is TRBV13, the J gene TRBJ2-7; a weak D match, TRBD1 (5 bases). Germline CDR1 PRHDT, CDR2 FYEKMQ (reference sequence). The V gene lost 0 bases and the J gene lost 3 bases, with 15 bases spanning the gap. CDR3 length equals 16 residues. The CDR3 DNA is TGTGCCAGCAGCTTAGGCGTCTTCGACAGAGACTACGAGCAGTACTTC. Protein product: CASSLGVFDRDYEQYF.

V and J are TRBV5-1 and TRBJ2-1; 10 bases are shared with TRBD2. There are 15 residues in the CDR3. J lost 4 bases, V lost 6 bases, and 7 bases had no gene match. The germline CDR1 and CDR2 sequences are SGHRS and YFSETQ. The CDR3 DNA follows: TGCGCCAGCACTATAGCGGGAGGCCCTTACAATGAGCAGTTCTTC. Protein sequence: CASTIAGGPYNEQFF. The full variable domain, rest sourced from reference TRBV5-1 and TRBJ2-1, is KAGVTQTPRYLIKTRGQQVTLSCSPISGHRSVSWYQQTPGQGLQFLFEYFSETQRNKGNFPGRFSGRQFSNSRSEMNVSTLELGDSALYLCASTIAGGPYNEQFFGPGTRLTVL.

This clone was counted between two and nine times. The chain combines TRBV7-2 with TRBJ1-2, with TRBD1 as a possible D gene (5 bases). From germline, CDR1 is SGHTA and CDR2 FQGNSA. The CDR3 length is 15 residues. V shed 5 bases and J shed 0 bases, with 13 bases lying between them. The CDR3 here is CASSPYSTANYGYTF. The CDR3 DNA follows: TGTGCCAGCAGCCCCTACTCGACAGCTAACTATGGCTACACCTTC.

On this clone itself: Other DNA sequences in this sample translate to the same CDR3. The chain recombines TRBV28 with TRBJ2-7; D gene ambiguous. From germline, CDR1 is MDHEN and CDR2 SYDVKM. This CDR3 has 12 residues. V was pared by 2 bases and J by 3 bases, with 5 bases between. As DNA, the CDR3 is TGTGCCAGCAGTTTACAGATCTACGAGCAGTACTTC. Amino acids: CASSLQIYEQYF.

The V call is TRBV2, the J call TRBJ2-3; D is possibly TRBD2 (5 bases). The ends were cut back, 4 bases at V and 1 base at J, with 12 bases in the middle. CDR1 is SNHLY, CDR2 FYNNEI, per germline. CDR3 length: 15 amino acids. CDR3 bases: TGTGCCAGCAGTGTGGAGTACGGGGGCACAGATACGCAGTATTTT. It specifies CASSVEYGGTDTQYF.

The chain employs TRBV19 and TRBJ2-7; D is perhaps TRBD1 (5 bases). Trimming pared 3 bases from V and 0 bases from J, leaving 9 bases between. CDR1 LNHDA and CDR2 SQIVND come from the germline V gene (reference sequence). The CDR3 is made up of 14 amino acids. The CDR3 DNA sequence: TGTGCCAGTAGTATCAGGGCGGCCTCCTACGAGCAGTACTTC. Its protein is CASSIRAASYEQYF.